The T cell receptor (beta chain) under discussion was sequenced for a study of blood T cell repertoires in COVID-19. Clones were read by immunoSEQ multiplex PCR, and TCRdb kept only the in-frame ones, dropping some. The sample consists of a few hundred thousand clones, under 95% of them appearing once. The CDR3 runs 16 residues. Unmatched junction bases numbered 14, after V lost 5 bases and J lost 6 bases. Germline assignment: CDR1 SGHNT and CDR2 YYREEE (reference sequence). The TCR originated in a woman under 40 who had recovered from COVID-19. The V call is TRBV5-4, the J call TRBJ2-1; 7 bases match TRBD2. Source material: PBMCs or T cells enriched from blood (not recorded which). The CDR3 spells CASSRAGAGVFNEQFF. The CDR3 DNA reads TGTGCCAGCAGTCGTGCTGGGGCGGGAGTGTTCAATGAGCAGTTCTTC.